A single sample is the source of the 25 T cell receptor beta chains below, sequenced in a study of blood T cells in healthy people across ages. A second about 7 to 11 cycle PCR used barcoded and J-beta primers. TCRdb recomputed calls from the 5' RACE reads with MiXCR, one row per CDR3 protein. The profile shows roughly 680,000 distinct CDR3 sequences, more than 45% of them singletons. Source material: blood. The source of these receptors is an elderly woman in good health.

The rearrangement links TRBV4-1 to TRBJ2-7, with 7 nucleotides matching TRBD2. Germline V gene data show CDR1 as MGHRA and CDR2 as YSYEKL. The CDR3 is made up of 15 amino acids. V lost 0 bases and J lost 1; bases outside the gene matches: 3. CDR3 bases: TGCGCCAGCAGCCAAGAACACGGGGGGTCCTACGAGCAGTACTTC. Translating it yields CASSQEHGGSYEQYF.

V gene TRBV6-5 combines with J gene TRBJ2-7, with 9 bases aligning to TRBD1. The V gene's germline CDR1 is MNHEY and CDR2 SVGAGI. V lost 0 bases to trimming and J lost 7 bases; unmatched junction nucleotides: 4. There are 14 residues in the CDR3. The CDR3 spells CASSYSNRGPEQYF. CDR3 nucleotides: TGTGCCAGCAGTTACTCGAACAGGGGGCCTGAGCAGTACTTC.

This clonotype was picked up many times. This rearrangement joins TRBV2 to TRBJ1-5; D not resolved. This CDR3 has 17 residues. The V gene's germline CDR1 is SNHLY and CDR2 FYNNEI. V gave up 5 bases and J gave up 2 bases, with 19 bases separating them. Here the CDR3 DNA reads TGTGCCAGCAGTAAAAGCAGATCCCTTAGAGGCAATCAGCCCCAGCATTTT. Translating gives CASSKSRSLRGNQPQHF.

Here the CDR3 DNA reads TGCAGCGCCGGCGACAGGGGAAGCGGCTACACCTTC. The encoded protein is CSAGDRGSGYTF. The chain links TRBV29-1 to TRBJ1-2; 8 positions agree with TRBD1. Trimming took 7 bases from V and 8 from J; bases not matched to a gene: 9. This CDR3 comprises 12 residues. Germline V CDR1 and CDR2: SQVTM, ANQGSEA.

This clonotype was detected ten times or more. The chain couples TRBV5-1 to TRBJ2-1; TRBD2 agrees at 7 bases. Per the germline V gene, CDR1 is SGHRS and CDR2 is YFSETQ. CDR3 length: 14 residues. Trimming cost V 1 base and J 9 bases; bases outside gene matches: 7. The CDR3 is CASSLTGGRGEQFF. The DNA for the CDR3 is TGCGCCAGCAGCTTGACGGGAGGCCGAGGTGAGCAGTTCTTC.

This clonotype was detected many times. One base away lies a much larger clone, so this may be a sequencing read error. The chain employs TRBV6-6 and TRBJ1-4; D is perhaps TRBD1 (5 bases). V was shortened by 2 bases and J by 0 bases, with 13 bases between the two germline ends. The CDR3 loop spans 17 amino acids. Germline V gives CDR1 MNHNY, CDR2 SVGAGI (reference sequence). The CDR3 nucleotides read TGTGCCAGCAGTTACCGGGGGACGGGTGCAACTAATGAAAAACTGTTTTTT. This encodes CASSYRGTGATNEKLFF.

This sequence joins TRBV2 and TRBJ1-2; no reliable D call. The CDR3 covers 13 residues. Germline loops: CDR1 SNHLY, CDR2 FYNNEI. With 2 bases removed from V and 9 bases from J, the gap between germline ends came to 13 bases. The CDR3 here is CASSEPLPRSYTF. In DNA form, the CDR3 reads TGTGCCAGCAGTGAACCCCTTCCCCGGAGCTACACCTTC.

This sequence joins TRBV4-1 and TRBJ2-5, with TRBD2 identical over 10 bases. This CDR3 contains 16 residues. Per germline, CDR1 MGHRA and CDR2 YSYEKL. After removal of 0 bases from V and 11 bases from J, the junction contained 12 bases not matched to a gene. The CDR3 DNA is TGCGCCAGCAGCCAAGATAGCGGGAGGTCCTACAATGAGCAGTACTTC. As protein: CASSQDSGRSYNEQYF.

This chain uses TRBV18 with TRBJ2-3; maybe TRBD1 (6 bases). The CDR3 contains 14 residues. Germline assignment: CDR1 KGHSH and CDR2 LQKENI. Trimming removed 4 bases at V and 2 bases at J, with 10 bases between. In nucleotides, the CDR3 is TGTGCCAGCTCACGGGGGCAAAACACAGATACGCAGTATTTT. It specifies CASSRGQNTDTQYF.

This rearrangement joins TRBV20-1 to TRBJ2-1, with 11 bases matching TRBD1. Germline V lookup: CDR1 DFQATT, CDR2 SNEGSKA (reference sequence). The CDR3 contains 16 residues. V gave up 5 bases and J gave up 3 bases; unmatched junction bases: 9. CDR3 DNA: TGCAGTGCTGGAGGGACAGGGGGGAAACTCTACAATGAGCAGTTCTTC. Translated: CSAGGTGGKLYNEQFF.

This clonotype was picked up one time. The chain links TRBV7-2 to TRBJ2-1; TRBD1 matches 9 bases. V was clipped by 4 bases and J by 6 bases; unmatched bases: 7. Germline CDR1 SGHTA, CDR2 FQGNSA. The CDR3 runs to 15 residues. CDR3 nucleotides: TGTGCCAGCAGCTCTCGACAGGGGGTATTCAATGAGCAGTTCTTC. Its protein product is CASSSRQGVFNEQFF.

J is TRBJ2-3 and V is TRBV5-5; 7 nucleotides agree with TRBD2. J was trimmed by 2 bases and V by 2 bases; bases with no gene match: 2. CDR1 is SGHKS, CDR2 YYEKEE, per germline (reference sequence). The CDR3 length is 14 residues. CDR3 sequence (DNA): TGTGCCAGCAGCTTTGCGGGGGTCACAGATACGCAGTATTTT. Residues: CASSFAGVTDTQYF.

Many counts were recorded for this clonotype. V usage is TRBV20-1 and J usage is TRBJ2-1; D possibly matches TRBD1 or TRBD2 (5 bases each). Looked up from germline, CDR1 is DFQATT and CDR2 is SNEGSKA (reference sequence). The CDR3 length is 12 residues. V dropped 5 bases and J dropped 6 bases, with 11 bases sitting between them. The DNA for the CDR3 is TGCAGTGCTGGAACTAGGGGCAATGAGCAGTTCTTC. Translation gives CSAGTRGNEQFF.

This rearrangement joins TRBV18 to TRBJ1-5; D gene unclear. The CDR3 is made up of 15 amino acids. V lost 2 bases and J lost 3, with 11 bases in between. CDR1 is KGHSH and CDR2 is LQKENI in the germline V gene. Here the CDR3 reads CASSPGDGINQPQHF. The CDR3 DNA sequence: TGTGCCAGCTCACCAGGCGACGGAATCAATCAGCCCCAGCATTTT.

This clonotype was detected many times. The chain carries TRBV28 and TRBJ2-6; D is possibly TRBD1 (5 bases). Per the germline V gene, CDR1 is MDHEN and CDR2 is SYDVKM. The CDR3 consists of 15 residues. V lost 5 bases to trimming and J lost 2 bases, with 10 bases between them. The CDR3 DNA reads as TGTGCCAGCAGTCCAACAGGTCCTGGGGCCAACGTCCTGACTTTC. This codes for CASSPTGPGANVLTF.

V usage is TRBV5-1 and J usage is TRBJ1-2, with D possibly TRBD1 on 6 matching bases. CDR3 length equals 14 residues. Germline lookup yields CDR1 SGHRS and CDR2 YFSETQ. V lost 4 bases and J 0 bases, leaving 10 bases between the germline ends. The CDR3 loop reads CASSTGQTNYGYTF. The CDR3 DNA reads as TGCGCCAGCAGCACCGGACAGACTAACTATGGCTACACCTTC.

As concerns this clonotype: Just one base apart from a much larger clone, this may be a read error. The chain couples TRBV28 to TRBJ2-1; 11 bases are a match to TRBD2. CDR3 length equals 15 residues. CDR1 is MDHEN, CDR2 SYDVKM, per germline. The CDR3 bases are TGTGCCAGCAGTTTGGGACTAGCGGACTACAATGTGCAGTTCTTC. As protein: CASSLGLADYNVQFF.

The CDR3 bases are TGTGCCAGCAGGGGCCTCGGAAACAATTCACCCCTCCACTTT. Translated: CASRGLGNNSPLHF. The chain combines TRBV2 with TRBJ1-6, with no clear D. V lost 6 bases to trimming and J lost 7 bases, with 13 bases between them. The CDR3 runs 14 residues. Germline V CDR1 and CDR2: SNHLY, FYNNEI. Looking up the rest from reference TRBV2 and TRBJ1-6 gives the full variable domain: EPEVTQTPSHQVTQMGQEVILRCVPISNHLYFYWYRQILGQKVEFLVSFYNNEISEKSEIFDDQFSVERPDGSNFTLKIRSTKLEDSAMYFCASRGLGNNSPLHFGNGTRLTVT.

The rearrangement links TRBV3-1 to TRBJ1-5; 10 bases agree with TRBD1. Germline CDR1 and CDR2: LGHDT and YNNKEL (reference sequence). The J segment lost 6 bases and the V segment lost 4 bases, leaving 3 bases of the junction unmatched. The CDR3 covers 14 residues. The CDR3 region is CASSRQGARQPQHF. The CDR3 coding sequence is TGTGCCAGCAGCCGACAGGGGGCGCGTCAGCCCCAGCATTTT.

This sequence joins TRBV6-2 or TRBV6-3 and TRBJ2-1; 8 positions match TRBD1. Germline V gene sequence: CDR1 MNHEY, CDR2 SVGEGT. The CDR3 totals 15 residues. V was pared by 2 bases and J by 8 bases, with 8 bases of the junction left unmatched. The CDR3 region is CASSYVQGALDEQFF. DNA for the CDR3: TGTGCCAGCAGTTACGTTCAGGGGGCTCTGGATGAGCAGTTCTTC.

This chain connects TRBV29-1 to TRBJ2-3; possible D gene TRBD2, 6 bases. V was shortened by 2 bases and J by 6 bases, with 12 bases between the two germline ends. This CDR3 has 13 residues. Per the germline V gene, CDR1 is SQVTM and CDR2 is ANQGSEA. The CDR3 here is CSVEPGGLDTQYF. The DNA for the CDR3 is TGCAGCGTTGAACCTGGGGGACTGGATACGCAGTATTTT.

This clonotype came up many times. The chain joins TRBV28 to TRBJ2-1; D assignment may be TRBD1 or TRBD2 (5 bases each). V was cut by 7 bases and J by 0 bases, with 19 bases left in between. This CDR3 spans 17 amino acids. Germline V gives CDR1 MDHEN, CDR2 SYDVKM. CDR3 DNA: TGTGCCAGCACCAACCCCGTGGGGACGTTCTCCTACAATGAGCAGTTCTTC. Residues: CASTNPVGTFSYNEQFF.

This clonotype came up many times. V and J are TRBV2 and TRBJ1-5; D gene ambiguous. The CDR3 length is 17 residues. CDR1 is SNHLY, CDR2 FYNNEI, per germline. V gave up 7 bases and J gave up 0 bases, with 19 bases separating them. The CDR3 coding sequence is TGTGCCAGCACGACGGGGAATACACTTCATAGCAATCAGCCCCAGCATTTT. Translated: CASTTGNTLHSNQPQHF.

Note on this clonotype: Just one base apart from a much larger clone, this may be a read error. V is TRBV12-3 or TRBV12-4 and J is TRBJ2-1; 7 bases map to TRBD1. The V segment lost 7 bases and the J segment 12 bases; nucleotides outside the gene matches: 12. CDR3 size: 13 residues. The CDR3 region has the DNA TGTGCCAGCACCAGGGACAGTGGCGATGGGCAGTTCTTC. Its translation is CASTRDSGDGQFF.

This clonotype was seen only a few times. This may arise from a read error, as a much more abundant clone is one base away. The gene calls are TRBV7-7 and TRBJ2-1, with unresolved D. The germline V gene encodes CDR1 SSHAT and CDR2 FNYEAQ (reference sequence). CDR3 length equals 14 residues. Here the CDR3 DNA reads TGTGCTAGCAGCTCGGCTCTTCTCCACAATGAGCAGTTCTTC. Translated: CASSSALLHNEQFF. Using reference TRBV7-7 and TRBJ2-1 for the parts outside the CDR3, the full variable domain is GAGVSQSPRYKVTKRGQDVTLRCDPISSHATLYWYQQALGQGPEFLTYFNYEAQPDKSGLPSDRFSAERPEGSISTLTIQRTEQRDSAMYRCASSSALLHNEQFFGPGTRLTVL.